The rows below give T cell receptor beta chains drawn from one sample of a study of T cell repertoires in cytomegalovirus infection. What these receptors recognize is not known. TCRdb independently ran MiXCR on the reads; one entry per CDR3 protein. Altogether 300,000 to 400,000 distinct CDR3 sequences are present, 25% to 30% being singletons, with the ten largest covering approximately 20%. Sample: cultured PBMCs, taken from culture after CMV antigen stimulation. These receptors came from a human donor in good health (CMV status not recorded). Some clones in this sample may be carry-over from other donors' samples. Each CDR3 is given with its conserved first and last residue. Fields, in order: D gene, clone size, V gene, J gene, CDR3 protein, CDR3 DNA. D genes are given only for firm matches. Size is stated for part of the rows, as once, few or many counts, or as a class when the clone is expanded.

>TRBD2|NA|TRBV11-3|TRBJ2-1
CASSLGTSLDNEQFF
TGTGCCAGCAGCTTAGGGACTAGCCTAGACAATGAGCAGTTCTTC
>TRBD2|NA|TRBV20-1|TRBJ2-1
CSASSGTSWSYEQFF
TGCAGTGCTTCCTCCGGGACTAGCTGGAGTTATGAGCAGTTCTTC
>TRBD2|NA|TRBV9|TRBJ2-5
CASSVGGSGSGGETQYF
TGTGCCAGCAGCGTCGGTGGTAGCGGGAGTGGGGGAGAGACCCAGTACTTC
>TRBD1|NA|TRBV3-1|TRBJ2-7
CASSPWDRKRPYEQYF
TGTGCCAGCAGCCCCTGGGACAGAAAACGTCCCTACGAGCAGTACTTC
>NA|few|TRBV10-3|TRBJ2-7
CAISESRGTYEQYF
TGTGCCATCAGTGAGTCAAGGGGCACCTACGAGCAGTACTTC
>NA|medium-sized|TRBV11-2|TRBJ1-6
CASSFSPGRGDSPLHF
TGTGCCAGCAGCTTTTCCCCGGGACGGGGGGATTCACCCCTCCACTTT
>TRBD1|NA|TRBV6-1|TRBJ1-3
CASSRTHRGDGNTIYF
TGTGCCAGCAGTCGAACACACAGGGGAGATGGAAACACCATATATTTT
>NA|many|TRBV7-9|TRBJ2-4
CASSLARGGDIQYF
TGTGCCAGCAGCTTAGCCAGGGGAGGGGACATTCAGTACTTC
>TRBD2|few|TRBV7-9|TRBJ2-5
CASSEAGVGGETQYF
TGTGCCAGCAGCGAAGCGGGAGTCGGAGGAGAGACCCAGTACTTC
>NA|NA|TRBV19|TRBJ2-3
CASSIAGARDTQYF
TGTGCCAGTAGTATTGCGGGGGCCAGGGATACGCAGTATTTT
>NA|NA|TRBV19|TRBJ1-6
CASSEGGRVNSPLHF
TGTGCCAGTAGTGAGGGGGGTCGGGTTAATTCACCCCTCCACTTT
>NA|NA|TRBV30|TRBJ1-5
CAWSGGSRNQPQHF
TGTGCCTGGAGTGGGGGGTCGAGGAATCAGCCCCAGCATTTT
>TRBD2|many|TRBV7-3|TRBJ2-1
CASSSVGGLRDEQFF
TGTGCCAGCAGCTCGGTCGGGGGGTTACGGGATGAGCAGTTCTTC
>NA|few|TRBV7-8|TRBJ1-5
CASSLAGAGPQHF
TGTGCCAGCAGCTTAGCCGGGGCAGGCCCCCAGCATTTT
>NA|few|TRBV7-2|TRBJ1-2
CASSLGGTPNYGYTF
TGTGCCAGCAGCTTAGGAGGGACCCCTAACTATGGCTACACCTTC
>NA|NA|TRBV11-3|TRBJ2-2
CASSLGIRATNTGELFF
TGTGCCAGCAGCTTAGGTATCAGGGCGACGAACACCGGGGAGCTGTTTTTT
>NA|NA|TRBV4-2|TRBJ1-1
CASSQGGSNTEAFF
TGTGCCAGCAGCCAAGGTGGCAGCAACACTGAAGCTTTCTTT
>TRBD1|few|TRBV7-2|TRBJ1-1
CASSLLSTGGTEAFF
TGTGCCAGCAGCTTACTATCGACAGGGGGCACTGAAGCTTTCTTT
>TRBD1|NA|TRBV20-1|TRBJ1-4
CSARSLDRGGEKLFF
TGCAGTGCTAGATCCCTGGACAGGGGGGGCGAAAAACTGTTTTTT
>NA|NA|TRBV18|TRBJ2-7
CASSPRGGPVYEQYF
TGTGCCAGCTCACCAAGGGGGGGACCGGTTTACGAGCAGTACTTC
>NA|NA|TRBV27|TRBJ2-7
CASTSLKGMGGEQYF
TGTGCCAGCACCTCACTTAAAGGTATGGGTGGCGAGCAGTACTTC
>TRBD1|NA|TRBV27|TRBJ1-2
CASSPEDRSGANYGYTF
TGTGCCAGCAGTCCGGAGGACAGGTCAGGAGCTAACTATGGCTACACCTTC
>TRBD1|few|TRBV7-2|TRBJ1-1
CASSTDRDMNTEAFF
TGTGCCAGCAGCACCGACAGGGACATGAACACTGAAGCTTTCTTT
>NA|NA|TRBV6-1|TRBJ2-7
CASSEARKGEYEQYF
TGTGCCAGCAGTGAAGCGCGGAAAGGGGAATACGAGCAGTACTTC